The entry below gives a single TCR beta chain sequence along with its context. The target of this receptor is not known. No qualities accompany the bases; no much larger clone lies one base away. This entry is derived from a study of shared clonotypes between healthy human individuals (dated by TCRdb to about 2020). At the level of the whole study: A couple of women and a few men aged 18 to 49 years were included in the cohort. Leukapheresis yielded between about 0.94 and 10 billion PBMCs per donor. To increase sequencing depth and limit assay-specific biases, TCR repertoire library preparation and sequencing were carried out by different laboratories using diverse techniques. The study deeply sequenced blood TCR repertoires of about 5 healthy adults to estimate repertoire size and the extent of clonotype sharing between individuals. For each donor, CD4 naive and CD4 memory were each run on three plates, CD8 naive on two plates, and CD8 memory on one plate. The investigation overall reported the following: Compared with non-shared clonotypes, the clonotypes found in all four sorted-subset donors had higher generation probabilities. About 4.5% of naive CD4, around 4% of naive CD8, approximately 2.2% of memory CD4, and around 0.4% of memory CD8 clonotypes were shared across several donors. Estimated clonotype richness was generally larger for naive than for memory subsets. Rarefaction of sorted-subset datasets indicated incomplete sequencing despite the large sequencing depth. The small number of donors limited the genetic and exposure-history diversity represented. Pairwise subsampling led to the expectation that sequencing depth would affect the degree of clonotype sharing among donors. Sampling was restricted to blood, and TCR repertoires in tissue are likely to differ from TCR repertoires in blood.

Using the deep immunoSEQ assay, TCR CDR3 regions were amplified from genomic DNA by multiplex PCR. Extracted genomic DNA from each cell subset was spread evenly across all wells of several immunoSEQ 96-well plates, with each plate serving as a replicate. For sorted subsets, approximately 210 ng genomic DNA, equal to 30,000 to 35,000 T cell genomes, was loaded into each replicate PCR. Purified libraries were measured with a Qubit 3.0 fluorometer, size-checked on a Bioanalyzer 2100, and measured again with the KAPA Library Quantification kit. Each immunoSEQ 96-well plate was sequenced on its own single-read 150-cycle Illumina NextSeq 550 flow cell. Turning to the authors' computational methods: The immunoSEQ output contained only junctional sequences without quality scores, so filtering could not match that applied to full-length reads. Sequences were annotated with PyIR, a Python wrapper for IgBLAST v1.9, and V/J genes and CDR3 were assigned using IMGT germline references. Reads were filtered out if the reads had weak V/J assignments (E-value above 1e-6), no CDR3, stop codons, out-of-frame junctions, or ambiguous translated residues. A V3J clonotype was defined by an identical inferred V gene, J gene, and CDR3 amino acid sequence. Percentage overlap between repertoires was computed as shared unique clonotypes divided by the size of the smaller repertoire. Repertoire richness was assessed with RTK rarefaction, the Chao1 estimator, and Recon v2.1 estimates of unobserved clonotypes. For all TCRbeta clonotypes obtained by the gDNA method from a handful of donors, generation probabilities were computed with OLGA. TCRdb carries this immuneACCESS record with in-frame sequences only. Its versions omit some clonotypes, under half of them owing to an unresolved V gene in the studies checked, with the rest unexplained. From that table come the V and J calls and clone size; the DNA was used to work out D and trimming. Within this sample are roughly 600,000 clones, with roughly 98% of them counted one time only. The ten biggest clones cover around 0.3% of the sample.

CD8 naive samples consisted of CD45RO-negative cells that were positively selected for CCR7, yielding a CD45RA+CCR7+ population without TemRA cells. The donors were healthy, HIV-negative adults with no recently reported acute infections or vaccinations. Every donor was a Caucasian adult living in Nashville, Tennessee, USA. Blood was collected by leukapheresis, and PBMCs were isolated by Ficoll-Histopaque density gradient centrifugation and then cryopreserved in liquid nitrogen vapor phase. Analytical flow cytometry was used to check the purity and quantity of every magnetically sorted T cell population. Genomic DNA was isolated from every sorted fraction and measured by UV absorbance on a Nanodrop 2000c. The CDR3 starts with the cysteine, ends with the phenylalanine, and has 16 residues. Only CDR3 DNA remains: 48 bases, in frame from the first base. V lost 5 bases and J lost 1 base; the stretch between them is 18 bases long. Per the germline V gene, SGHDN is the CDR1 and FVKESK is the CDR2.

The sample taken for sequencing was naive CD8+ T cells sorted from blood. This specimen's cell subset or site label, per the study, means: CD45RA+CCR7+. Rearrangement joined TRBV14 to TRBJ2-7; the D gene is possibly TRBD2, with 6 bases matching. The receptor was derived from a man aged 25-45 years in good health. The CDR3 amino acid sequence is: CASSISRGALSYEQYF. The DNA sequence is TGTGCCAGCAGCATATCTCGCGGGGCCTTGTCCTACGAGCAGTACTTC.